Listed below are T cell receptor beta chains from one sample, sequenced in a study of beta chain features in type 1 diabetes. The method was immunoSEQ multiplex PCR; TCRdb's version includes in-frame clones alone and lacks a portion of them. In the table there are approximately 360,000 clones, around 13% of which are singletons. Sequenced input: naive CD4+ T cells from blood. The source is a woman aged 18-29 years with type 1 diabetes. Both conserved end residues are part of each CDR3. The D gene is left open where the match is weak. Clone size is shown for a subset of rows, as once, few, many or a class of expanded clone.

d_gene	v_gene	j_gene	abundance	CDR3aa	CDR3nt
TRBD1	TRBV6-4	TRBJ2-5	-	CASSEQGDQTQYF	TGTGCCAGCAGTGAGCAGGGGGATCAGACCCAGTACTTC
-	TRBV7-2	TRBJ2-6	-	CASTPFGSGANVLTF	TGTGCCAGCACCCCTTTCGGCTCTGGGGCCAACGTCCTGACTTTC
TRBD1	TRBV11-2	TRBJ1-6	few	CASRYTGADGLLHF	TGTGCCAGCAGATATACAGGGGCCGACGGGCTCCTCCACTTT
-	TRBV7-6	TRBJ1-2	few	CASSLGRGSDYGYTF	TGTGCCAGCAGCTTAGGAAGGGGCAGCGACTATGGCTACACCTTC
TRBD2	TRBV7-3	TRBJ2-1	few	CASSRAGAYNEQFF	TGTGCCAGCAGCCGGGCGGGGGCCTACAATGAGCAGTTCTTC
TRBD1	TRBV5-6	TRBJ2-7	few	CASSFRDRVHEQYF	TGTGCCAGCAGCTTTCGGGACAGGGTGCACGAGCAGTACTTC
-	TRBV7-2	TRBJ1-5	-	CASTLGQGRNQPQHF	TGTGCCAGCACCCTGGGGCAGGGAAGGAATCAGCCCCAGCATTTT
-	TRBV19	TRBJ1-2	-	CASSPWTAYGYTF	TGTGCCAGTAGCCCTTGGACAGCCTATGGCTACACCTTC
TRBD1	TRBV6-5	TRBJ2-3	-	CASRDRPGSDTQYF	TGTGCCAGCAGGGACAGGCCGGGGTCAGATACGCAGTATTTT
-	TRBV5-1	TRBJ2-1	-	CASSLAPSSYNEQFF	TGCGCCAGCAGCTTGGCCCCTAGCTCCTACAATGAGCAGTTCTTC
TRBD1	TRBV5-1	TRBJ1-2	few	CASSLAPGQASYTF	TGCGCCAGCAGCTTGGCCCCGGGACAGGCCTCCTACACCTTC
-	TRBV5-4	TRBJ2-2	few	CASSLMGPGTGELFF	TGTGCCAGCAGCTTGATGGGGCCGGGCACCGGGGAGCTGTTTTTT
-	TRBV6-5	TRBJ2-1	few	CASSYSRGGGEQFF	TGTGCCAGCAGTTACTCCAGGGGCGGGGGTGAGCAGTTCTTC
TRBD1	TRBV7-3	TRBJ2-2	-	CASSSGTGVGELFF	TGTGCCAGCAGCTCCGGGACAGGGGTCGGGGAGCTGTTTTTT
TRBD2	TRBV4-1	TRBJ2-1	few	CASSQDPRTGLYNEQFF	TGCGCCAGCAGCCAAGATCCGCGAACGGGACTATACAATGAGCAGTTCTTC
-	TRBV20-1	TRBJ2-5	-	CSASFQETQYF	TGCAGTGCTAGCTTCCAAGAGACCCAGTACTTC
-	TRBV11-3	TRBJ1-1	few	CASSTQGNTEAFF	TGTGCCAGCAGCACACAGGGTAACACTGAAGCTTTCTTT
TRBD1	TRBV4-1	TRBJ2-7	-	CASSPPGGRYEQYF	TGCGCCAGCAGCCCCCCAGGGGGTAGGTACGAGCAGTACTTC
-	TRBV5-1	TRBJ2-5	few	CASSPGDPRETQYF	TGCGCCAGCAGCCCAGGGGACCCCAGGGAGACCCAGTACTTC
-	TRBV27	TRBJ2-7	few	CASSLSPGRNEQYF	TGTGCCAGCAGTTTATCACCAGGGAGGAACGAGCAGTACTTC
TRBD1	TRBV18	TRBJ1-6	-	CASSPAGGFDNSPLHF	TGTGCCAGCTCACCGGCAGGGGGATTCGATAATTCACCCCTCCACTTT
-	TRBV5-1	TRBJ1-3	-	CASSPTVGNTIYF	TGCGCCAGCAGCCCGACAGTGGGGAACACCATATATTTT
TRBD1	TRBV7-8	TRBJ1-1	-	CASSQDRDEAFF	TGTGCCAGCAGCCAAGACAGGGATGAAGCTTTCTTT
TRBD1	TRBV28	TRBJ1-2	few	CASSSPGTGPYGYTF	TGTGCCAGCAGTTCCCCCGGGACAGGCCCCTATGGCTACACCTTC
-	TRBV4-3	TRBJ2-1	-	CASSQWGHEQFF	TGCGCCAGCAGCCAATGGGGGCATGAGCAGTTCTTC
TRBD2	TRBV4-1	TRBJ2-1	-	CASSQVSGIGYNEQFF	TGCGCCAGCAGCCAAGTAAGCGGGATCGGCTACAATGAGCAGTTCTTC
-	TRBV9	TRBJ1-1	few	CASSVGAGGGRNTEAFF	TGTGCCAGCAGCGTAGGGGCGGGGGGTGGAAGGAACACTGAAGCTTTCTTT
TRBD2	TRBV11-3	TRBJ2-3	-	CASSAQGTSLATQYF	TGTGCCAGCAGCGCCCAGGGGACTAGCTTGGCTACGCAGTATTTT
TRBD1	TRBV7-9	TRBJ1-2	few	CASSPPGQGYGYTF	TGTGCCAGCAGCCCCCCGGGACAGGGGTATGGCTACACCTTC
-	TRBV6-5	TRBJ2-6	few	CASSSQSGANVLTF	TGTGCCAGCAGTTCCCAGTCTGGGGCCAACGTCCTGACTTTC
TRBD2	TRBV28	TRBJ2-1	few	CASSVAGKQFF	TGTGCCAGCAGTGTAGCGGGAAAGCAGTTCTTC
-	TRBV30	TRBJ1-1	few	CAWSRGTTEAFF	TGTGCCTGGAGTAGGGGTACCACTGAAGCTTTCTTT
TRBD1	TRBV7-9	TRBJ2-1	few	CATSGQGTEQFF	TGTGCCACCTCGGGACAGGGGACAGAGCAGTTCTTC
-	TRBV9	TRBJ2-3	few	CASSVLAANTQYF	TGTGCCAGCAGCGTATTAGCGGCTAATACGCAGTATTTT
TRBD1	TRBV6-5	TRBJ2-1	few	CASRVTGVYNEQFF	TGTGCCAGCAGAGTGACAGGGGTCTACAATGAGCAGTTCTTC
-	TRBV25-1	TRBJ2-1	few	CASSETATVYNEQFF	TGTGCCAGCAGTGAGACTGCGACCGTCTACAATGAGCAGTTCTTC
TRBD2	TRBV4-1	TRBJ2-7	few	CASSQVAGLYEQYF	TGCGCCAGCAGCCAAGTAGCGGGGTTATACGAGCAGTACTTC
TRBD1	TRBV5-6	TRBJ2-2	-	CASSPWDSLTGELFF	TGTGCCAGCAGCCCATGGGACAGCTTGACCGGGGAGCTGTTTTTT
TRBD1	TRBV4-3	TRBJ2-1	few	CASSQDRVSYNEQFF	TGCGCCAGCAGCCAGGACAGGGTCTCCTACAATGAGCAGTTCTTC
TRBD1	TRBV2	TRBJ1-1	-	CASSGTGGEAFF	TGTGCCAGCAGCGGGACAGGGGGCGAAGCTTTCTTT
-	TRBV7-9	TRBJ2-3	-	CATPGGWGTDTQYF	TGTGCGACCCCCGGGGGATGGGGCACAGATACGCAGTATTTT
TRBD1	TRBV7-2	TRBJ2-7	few	CASSLRQGIGEQYF	TGTGCCAGCAGCTTACGACAGGGGATTGGCGAGCAGTACTTC
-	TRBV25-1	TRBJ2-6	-	CASSDPGDSGANVLTF	TGTGCCAGCAGTGACCCCGGTGACTCTGGGGCCAACGTCCTGACTTTC
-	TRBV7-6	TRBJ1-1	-	CASSLGGSLTEAFF	TGTGCCAGCAGCTTAGGCGGCAGTCTCACTGAAGCTTTCTTT
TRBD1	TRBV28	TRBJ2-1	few	CASSLGGQGFYNEQFF	TGTGCCAGCAGTTTAGGGGGACAGGGGTTTTACAATGAGCAGTTCTTC
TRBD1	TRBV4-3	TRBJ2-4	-	CASSQDLGQGGPIQYF	TGCGCCAGCAGCCAAGATTTGGGACAGGGCGGCCCCATTCAGTACTTC
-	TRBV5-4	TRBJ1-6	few	CASSSRGVYSPLHF	TGTGCCAGCAGCAGCCGGGGGGTCTACTCACCCCTCCACTTT
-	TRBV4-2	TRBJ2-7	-	CASSRETEQYF	TGTGCCAGCAGCCGCGAGACAGAGCAGTACTTC
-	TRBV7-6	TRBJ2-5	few	CASSREGETQYF	TGTGCCAGCAGTCGCGAGGGAGAGACCCAGTACTTC
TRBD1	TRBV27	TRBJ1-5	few	CASTGGSGTGPREPQHF	TGTGCCAGCACCGGGGGCTCCGGGACAGGGCCTCGGGAGCCCCAGCATTTT
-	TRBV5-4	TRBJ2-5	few	CASSMGRSQETQYF	TGTGCCAGCAGCATGGGGCGGTCACAAGAGACCCAGTACTTC
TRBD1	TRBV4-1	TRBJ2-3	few	CASSRGQGAPDTQYF	TGCGCCAGCAGCCGCGGACAGGGGGCCCCAGATACGCAGTATTTT
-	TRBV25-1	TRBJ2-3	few	CASRPGGGFRTDTQYF	TGTGCCAGCAGACCAGGGGGAGGTTTCCGCACAGATACGCAGTATTTT
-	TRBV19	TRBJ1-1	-	CASNRFGDMNTEAFF	TGTGCCAGTAATAGGTTTGGCGACATGAACACTGAAGCTTTCTTT
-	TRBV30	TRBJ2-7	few	CAWILPGEQYF	TGTGCCTGGATTTTGCCGGGCGAGCAGTACTTC